The rows below give T cell receptor beta chains drawn from one sample of a study of CD8 T cells in Susac syndrome. TCRdb independently ran MiXCR on the immunoSEQ multiplex PCR reads; one entry per CDR3 protein. The sample includes approximately 150,000 distinct CDR3 sequences, 94% of them seen just once. The sequencing sample was made of CD4+ T cells from PBMCs. These receptors all stem from a human donor in good health. The CDR3 runs from the conserved cysteine through the conserved F or W. Each record gives: clone size, V gene, D gene, J gene, CDR3 DNA, CDR3 protein. D genes are given only for firm matches. The size field is filled for only some rows; it gives once, few, many or a size class.

abundance: once
v_gene: TRBV5-6
d_gene: TRBD1
j_gene: TRBJ1-1
CDR3nt: TGTGCCAGCAGCTCGGGACAGGGGGCAAACACTGAAGCTTTCTTT
CDR3aa: CASSSGQGANTEAFF

abundance: once
v_gene: TRBV7-3
d_gene: .
j_gene: TRBJ1-2
CDR3nt: TGTGCCAGCAGCTTACGAGGTCCAGGGGTCTATGGCTACACCTTC
CDR3aa: CASSLRGPGVYGYTF

abundance: .
v_gene: TRBV3-1
d_gene: .
j_gene: TRBJ2-7
CDR3nt: TGTGCCAGCAGCCAAGCTAGGAATGAGCAGTACTTC
CDR3aa: CASSQARNEQYF

abundance: .
v_gene: TRBV28
d_gene: .
j_gene: TRBJ1-1
CDR3nt: TGTGCCGGGCACCAGGGGCAGAACACTGAAGCTTTCTTT
CDR3aa: CAGHQGQNTEAFF

abundance: once
v_gene: TRBV6-2/TRBV6-3
d_gene: .
j_gene: TRBJ2-1
CDR3nt: TGTGCCAGCAGTCACCGATATGAGCAGTTCTTC
CDR3aa: CASSHRYEQFF

abundance: .
v_gene: TRBV19
d_gene: TRBD2
j_gene: TRBJ2-1
CDR3nt: TGTGCCAGTAGTATAGTGTGGGCTAGCGGGACAACCCACAATGAGCAGTTCTTC
CDR3aa: CASSIVWASGTTHNEQFF

abundance: .
v_gene: TRBV10-3
d_gene: TRBD1
j_gene: TRBJ1-1
CDR3nt: TGTGCCATTAGGACAGGGTCGGGGGACGGTCCGACTGAAGCTTTCTTT
CDR3aa: CAIRTGSGDGPTEAFF

abundance: .
v_gene: TRBV29-1
d_gene: .
j_gene: TRBJ2-5
CDR3nt: TGCAGCGTTGACCCGGTGGTAGCAGGATCACTTAGGCAAGAGACCCAGTACTTC
CDR3aa: CSVDPVVAGSLRQETQYF

abundance: once
v_gene: TRBV5-1
d_gene: .
j_gene: TRBJ1-2
CDR3nt: TGCGCCAGCAGCTCAGACCGGATAAGCTATGGCTACACCTTC
CDR3aa: CASSSDRISYGYTF

abundance: .
v_gene: TRBV13
d_gene: TRBD1
j_gene: TRBJ2-1
CDR3nt: TGTGCCAGCAGCTTAAGAGGGGGCAGGAACAATGAGCAGTTCTTC
CDR3aa: CASSLRGGRNNEQFF

abundance: once
v_gene: TRBV20-1
d_gene: .
j_gene: TRBJ2-1
CDR3nt: TGCAGTGCCCCAAAGGCTCGGTATGAGCAGTTCTTC
CDR3aa: CSAPKARYEQFF